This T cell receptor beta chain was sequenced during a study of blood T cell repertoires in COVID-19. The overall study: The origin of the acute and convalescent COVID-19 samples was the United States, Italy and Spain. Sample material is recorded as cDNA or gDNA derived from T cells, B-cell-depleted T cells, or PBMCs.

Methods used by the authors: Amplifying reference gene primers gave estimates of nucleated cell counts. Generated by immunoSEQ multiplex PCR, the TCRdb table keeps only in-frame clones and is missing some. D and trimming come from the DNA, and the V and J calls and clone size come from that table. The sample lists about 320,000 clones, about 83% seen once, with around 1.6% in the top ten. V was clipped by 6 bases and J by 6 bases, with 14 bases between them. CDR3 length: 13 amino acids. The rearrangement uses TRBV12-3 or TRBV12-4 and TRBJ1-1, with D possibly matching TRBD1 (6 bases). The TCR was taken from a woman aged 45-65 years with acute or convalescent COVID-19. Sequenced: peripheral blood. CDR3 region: CASRHSGVPEAFF. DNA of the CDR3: TGTGCCAGCAGACATTCAGGGGTACCTGAAGCTTTCTTT.